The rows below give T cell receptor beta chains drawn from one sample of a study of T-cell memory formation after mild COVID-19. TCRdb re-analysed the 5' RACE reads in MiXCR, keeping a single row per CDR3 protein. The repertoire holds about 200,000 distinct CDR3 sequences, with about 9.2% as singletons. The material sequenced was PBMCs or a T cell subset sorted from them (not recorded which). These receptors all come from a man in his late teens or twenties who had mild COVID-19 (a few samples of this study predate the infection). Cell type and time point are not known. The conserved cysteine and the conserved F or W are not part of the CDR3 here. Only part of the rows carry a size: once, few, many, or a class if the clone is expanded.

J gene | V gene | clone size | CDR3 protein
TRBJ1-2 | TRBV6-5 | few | ASSYGGQGYGYT
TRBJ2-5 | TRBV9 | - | ASSVGSKETQY
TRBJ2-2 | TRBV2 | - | ATPRAANTGELF
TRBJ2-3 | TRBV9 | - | ASSELSGGGWKDTQY
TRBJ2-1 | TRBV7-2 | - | ASSPGLGAYNEQF
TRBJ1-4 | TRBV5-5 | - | ASSFGPGQPNEKLF
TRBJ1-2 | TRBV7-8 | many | ASSSWGEVFGYT
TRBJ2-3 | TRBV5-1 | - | ASRNGTNPTDTQY
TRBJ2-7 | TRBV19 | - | ASSIDPGSYEQY
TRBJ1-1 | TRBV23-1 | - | ASSPRTGAVNTEAF
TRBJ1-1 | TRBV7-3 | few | ASSLGIGGEAF
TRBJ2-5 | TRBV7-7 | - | ASSLDRLRETQY
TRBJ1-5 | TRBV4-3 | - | ASSTDLSQPQH
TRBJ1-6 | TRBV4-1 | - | ASSLSQGAQLLSPLH
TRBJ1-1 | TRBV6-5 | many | ASNQGAEAF
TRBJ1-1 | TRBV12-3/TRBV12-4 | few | ASSPRTGFVSRWTEAF